A selection of T cell receptor beta chains follows, all from one sample in a study of T cells after posttransplantation cyclophosphamide. Libraries were prepared by immunoSEQ multiplex PCR; TCRdb keeps only in-frame clonotypes and omits some of them. The table has over 5,500 clones, approximately 80% seen once. Input material: memory CD4+ T cells sorted from blood. These receptor sequences come from a woman aged 45-60 years in good health and a related stem cell transplant donor. Both conserved end residues are part of each CDR3. The D gene is left open where the match is weak. Rows give clone size only sometimes, using once, few, many, or a class for an expanded clone.

CASSQESIRAGNTIYF | TGTGCCAGCAGCCAAGAATCGATCAGGGCCGGAAACACCATATATTTT | few | NA | TRBJ1-3 | TRBV14
CASSPSGQLYEQYF | TGTGCCAGCAGCCCTTCAGGACAGCTTTACGAGCAGTACTTC | NA | NA | TRBJ2-7 | TRBV7-7
CASTMSTGGAGTGELFF | TGCGCCAGCACTATGTCGACAGGGGGCGCAGGCACCGGGGAGCTGTTTTTT | NA | TRBD1 | TRBJ2-2 | TRBV5-1
CASRRTTQFF | TGTGCCAGCCGACGGACTACGCAGTTCTTC | NA | NA | TRBJ2-1 | TRBV11-2
CASLTGPQDQPQHF | TGTGCCAGTCTGACAGGGCCTCAAGATCAGCCCCAGCATTTT | NA | TRBD1 | TRBJ1-5 | TRBV28
CSARDMRTQYF | TGCAGTGCTAGAGATATGAGGACCCAGTACTTC | few | NA | TRBJ2-5 | TRBV20-1
CASSQEKVGQSTDTQYF | TGTGCCAGCAGCCAAGAGAAGGTGGGACAGTCCACAGATACGCAGTATTTT | NA | TRBD1 | TRBJ2-3 | TRBV4-2
CASSPGLAGIEQFF | TGTGCCAGCAGCCCGGGACTAGCGGGAATCGAGCAGTTCTTC | NA | TRBD2 | TRBJ2-1 | TRBV7-3
CASSESTPPLGTQYF | TGCGCCAGCAGTGAGTCGACTCCGCCACTGGGGACCCAGTACTTC | NA | NA | TRBJ2-5 | TRBV10-1
CASSIGGVQPQHF | TGTGCCAGTAGTATAGGGGGGGTTCAGCCCCAGCATTTT | NA | NA | TRBJ1-5 | TRBV19
CASSYRGGNYGYTF | TGTGCCAGCAGTTACCGGGGAGGTAACTATGGCTACACCTTC | few | NA | TRBJ1-2 | TRBV6-5
CASSLSRLAGANEQFF | TGTGCCAGCAGCTTATCCCGGCTAGCGGGGGCCAATGAGCAGTTCTTC | NA | TRBD2 | TRBJ2-1 | TRBV11-3
CASSLPGGYGAQYF | TGTGCCAGCAGCTTACCGGGGGGGTATGGGGCGCAGTATTTT | NA | TRBD2 | TRBJ2-3 | TRBV11-2
CASSPRDKETQYF | TGTGCCAGCAGTCCCCGGGACAAAGAGACCCAGTACTTC | NA | NA | TRBJ2-5 | TRBV27
CSVVTDGIEKLFF | TGCAGCGTGGTGACGGACGGGATTGAAAAACTGTTTTTT | NA | NA | TRBJ1-4 | TRBV29-1
CASSFGSTNEKLFF | TGCGCCAGCAGCTTCGGGTCAACTAATGAAAAACTGTTTTTT | few | NA | TRBJ1-4 | TRBV5-1
CSVVRPGGTDTQYF | TGCAGCGTTGTCCGGCCAGGGGGCACAGATACGCAGTATTTT | NA | NA | TRBJ2-3 | TRBV29-1
CASSITSLADTQYF | TGCGCCAGCAGCATTACTAGTTTAGCAGATACGCAGTATTTT | NA | NA | TRBJ2-3 | TRBV5-1
CSVDRQGSTDTQYF | TGCAGCGTTGACCGACAGGGGAGCACAGATACGCAGTATTTT | NA | TRBD1 | TRBJ2-3 | TRBV29-1
CSVGGSGGGETQYF | TGCAGCGTTGGTGGTAGTGGGGGAGGGGAGACCCAGTACTTC | few | TRBD2 | TRBJ2-5 | TRBV29-1
CASSVDPGYYNEQFF | TGTGCCAGCAGCGTAGACCCCGGGTACTACAATGAGCAGTTCTTC | NA | NA | TRBJ2-1 | TRBV9
CASSAAGTGYGKLFF | TGTGCCAGCAGCGCAGCCGGGACAGGGTATGGAAAACTGTTTTTT | NA | TRBD1 | TRBJ1-4 | TRBV13
CSVEGRDRAQDTQYF | TGCAGCGTTGAAGGTCGGGACAGAGCACAAGATACGCAGTATTTT | NA | TRBD1 | TRBJ2-3 | TRBV29-1
CASSEEVSGRASGTDTQYF | TGTGCCAGCAGTGAAGAAGTTAGCGGGAGGGCCTCGGGCACAGATACGCAGTATTTT | NA | TRBD2 | TRBJ2-3 | TRBV6-1
CASSVSDRVEEKLFF | TGTGCCAGCAGCGTAAGTGACCGCGTGGAGGAAAAACTGTTTTTT | few | NA | TRBJ1-4 | TRBV9
CASSLNLHRDTGELFF | TGTGCCAGCAGCTTAAATCTCCATCGGGACACCGGGGAGCTGTTTTTT | NA | NA | TRBJ2-2 | TRBV13
CASSGTAWYTEAFF | TGTGCCAGCAGTGGGACAGCGTGGTACACTGAAGCTTTCTTT | NA | TRBD1 | TRBJ1-1 | TRBV27
CASSPLTYNEQFF | TGTGCCAGCAGCCCGCTAACCTACAATGAGCAGTTCTTC | NA | NA | TRBJ2-1 | TRBV11-3
CAWSGGQGRETQYF | TGTGCCTGGAGTGGAGGACAGGGTAGGGAGACCCAGTACTTC | NA | TRBD1 | TRBJ2-5 | TRBV30
CASGGQAYEQYF | TGTGCCAGTGGGGGACAGGCCTACGAGCAGTACTTC | NA | TRBD1 | TRBJ2-7 | TRBV19
CASSLGGGGREAFF | TGTGCCAGCAGCTTAGGAGGTGGAGGACGTGAAGCTTTCTTT | NA | NA | TRBJ1-1 | TRBV7-2
CAWSVRFGLAGGGTYNEQFF | TGTGCCTGGAGTGTAAGGTTCGGACTAGCGGGAGGGGGGACCTACAATGAGCAGTTCTTC | NA | TRBD2 | TRBJ2-1 | TRBV30
CASSLGQGATQPQHF | TGTGCCAGCAGCTTAGGACAGGGGGCGACTCAGCCCCAGCATTTT | NA | TRBD1 | TRBJ1-5 | TRBV7-9
CASSGDRVTEAFF | TGTGCCAGCAGCGGGGACAGGGTGACTGAAGCTTTCTTT | NA | TRBD1 | TRBJ1-1 | TRBV9
CASSLLAGPLLFIQETQYF | TGTGCCAGCAGCTTATTAGCGGGCCCGCTTTTGTTTATCCAAGAGACCCAGTACTTC | NA | TRBD2 | TRBJ2-5 | TRBV7-9
CASSLDGRRTGTDTQYF | TGTGCCAGCAGCTTGGATGGGCGACGGACAGGCACAGATACGCAGTATTTT | NA | NA | TRBJ2-3 | TRBV5-8
CASGRVTAAATNEKLFF | TGTGCCAGCGGCCGGGTGACAGCCGCAGCAACTAATGAAAAACTGTTTTTT | NA | NA | TRBJ1-4 | TRBV7-8
CAIRGGRESLGEQFF | TGTGCCATCAGGGGTGGGCGGGAGTCGTTGGGTGAGCAGTTCTTC | NA | TRBD2 | TRBJ2-1 | TRBV10-3
CASSVAAGPNTEAFF | TGTGCCAGCAGCGTAGCCGCAGGGCCCAACACTGAAGCTTTCTTT | NA | NA | TRBJ1-1 | TRBV9
CASSARQGDTEAFF | TGTGCCAGCAGCGCAAGACAGGGTGACACTGAAGCTTTCTTT | NA | TRBD1 | TRBJ1-1 | TRBV9
CSVRTIQSSYEQYF | TGCAGCGTTAGGACAATCCAAAGCTCCTACGAGCAGTACTTC | NA | NA | TRBJ2-7 | TRBV29-1
CASRSPGGPINEQYF | TGTGCCAGCAGAAGCCCTGGAGGCCCGATTAACGAGCAGTACTTC | NA | NA | TRBJ2-7 | TRBV6-5
CASSLTGTGVYEQYF | TGTGCCAGCAGCTTAACCGGGACAGGCGTGTACGAGCAGTACTTC | NA | TRBD1 | TRBJ2-7 | TRBV11-3
CASSGLSTGSRAFF | TGTGCCAGCAGTGGGCTATCGACAGGGAGTCGGGCTTTCTTT | NA | TRBD1 | TRBJ1-1 | TRBV2
CASRVGGNTEAFF | TGTGCCAGCAGGGTGGGGGGGAACACTGAAGCTTTCTTT | NA | NA | TRBJ1-1 | TRBV27
CASSQSYREDYGYTF | TGCGCCAGCAGCCAATCGTACAGGGAAGACTATGGCTACACCTTC | NA | NA | TRBJ1-2 | TRBV4-3
CASSLRVAGGIGELFF | TGTGCCAGCAGTTTACGGGTAGCGGGAGGAATCGGGGAGCTGTTTTTT | NA | TRBD2 | TRBJ2-2 | TRBV27
CASSPGQEDGYTF | TGTGCCAGCTCTCCCGGACAGGAAGATGGCTACACCTTC | NA | TRBD1 | TRBJ1-2 | TRBV18